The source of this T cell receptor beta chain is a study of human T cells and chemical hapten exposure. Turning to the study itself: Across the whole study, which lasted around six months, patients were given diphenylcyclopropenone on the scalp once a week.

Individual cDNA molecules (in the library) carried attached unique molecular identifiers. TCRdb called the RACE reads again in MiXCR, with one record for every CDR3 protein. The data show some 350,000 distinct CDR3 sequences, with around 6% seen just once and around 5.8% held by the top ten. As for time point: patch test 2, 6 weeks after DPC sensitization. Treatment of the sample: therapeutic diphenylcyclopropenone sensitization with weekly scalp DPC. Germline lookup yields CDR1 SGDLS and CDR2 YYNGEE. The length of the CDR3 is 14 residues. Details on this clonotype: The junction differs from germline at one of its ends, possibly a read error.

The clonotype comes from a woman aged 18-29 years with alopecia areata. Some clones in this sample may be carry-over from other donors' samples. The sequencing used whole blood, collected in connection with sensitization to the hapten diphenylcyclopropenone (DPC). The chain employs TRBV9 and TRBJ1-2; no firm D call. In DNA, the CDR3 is TGTGCCAGCATCGTAGCTACCACTAACTATGGCTACACCTTC. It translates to CASIVATTNYGYTF.